These 19 T cell receptor beta chains were all obtained from the same sample, sequenced in a study of T-cell memory formation after mild COVID-19. TCRdb re-called the 5' RACE reads with MiXCR, one entry per CDR3 protein. The sample lists 350,000 to 550,000 distinct CDR3 sequences, approximately 19% occurring once. Sequenced sample: PBMCs or a T cell subset sorted from them (not recorded which). The origin of the receptors is a young man who had mild COVID-19 (a few samples of this study predate the infection). Cell type and time point are not known.

Many counts were recorded for this clonotype. The rearrangement joins TRBV9 to TRBJ2-3; 8 nucleotides line up with TRBD2. J lost 2 bases, V lost 0 bases, and 5 bases had no gene match. The CDR3 loop spans 16 amino acids. Germline CDR1 and CDR2: SGDLS and YYNGEE. CDR3 bases: TGTGCCAGCAGCGTAGCGGCGGGGGGCTACACAGATACGCAGTATTTT. Residues: CASSVAAGGYTDTQYF.

V is TRBV20-1 and J is TRBJ2-6, with 9 nucleotides matching TRBD1. CDR3 length: 16 amino acids. The J segment lost 1 base and the V segment lost 6 bases, leaving 7 bases of the junction unmatched. CDR1 is DFQATT and CDR2 is SNEGSKA in the germline V gene (reference sequence). The CDR3 protein is CSAAGTGKSGANVLTF. The CDR3 DNA sequence: TGCAGTGCCGCCGGGACAGGGAAGTCTGGGGCCAACGTCCTGACTTTC.

The rearrangement uses TRBV4-3 and TRBJ1-6; D is ambiguous. CDR3 length: 15 residues. Per germline, CDR1 LGHNA and CDR2 YSLEER. The V end lost 0 bases, the J end lost 10 bases, and 13 bases lay between the germline ends. Written as DNA, the CDR3 is TGCGCCAGCAGCCAAGAAGGGAAAGGGTGGTCACCCCTCCACTTT. This sequence encodes CASSQEGKGWSPLHF.

V and J are TRBV14 and TRBJ1-1; tentatively, D is TRBD1 (5 bases). Germline CDR1 reads SGHDN; CDR2 reads FVKESK. The CDR3 consists of 17 residues. V was cut by 0 bases and J by 6 bases, with 20 bases left in between. The CDR3 spells CASSQDWGRPHQAEAFF. The CDR3 DNA reads TGTGCCAGCAGCCAAGATTGGGGCAGGCCGCACCAAGCTGAAGCTTTCTTT.

In regard to this clonotype: The junction departs from germline at one end; a sequencing error may be responsible. The chain has TRBV7-9 and TRBJ2-3, with 7 bases aligning to TRBD1. This CDR3 has 16 amino acids. The germline V gene has CDR1 SEHNR and CDR2 FQNEAQ (reference sequence). CDR3 in amino acids: CDSSWDLTGSTDTQYF. In nucleotides, the CDR3 is TGTGACAGCAGCTGGGACCTGACAGGGAGCACAGATACGCAGTATTTT.

This sequence joins TRBV6-1 and TRBJ2-7, with 7 bases that match TRBD1. The CDR3 runs 14 residues. The V segment lost 4 bases and the J segment 10 bases; nucleotides outside the gene matches: 13. Germline values: CDR1 MNHNS, CDR2 SASEGT. CDR3 sequence: CASSGAGTVTDQYF. The CDR3 DNA reads TGTGCCAGCAGTGGGGCCGGGACAGTGACCGATCAGTACTTC.

The chain has TRBV7-2 and TRBJ2-2, with D perhaps matching TRBD1 or TRBD2 (5 bases each). The V end was cut by 4 bases, the J end by 5 bases, with 20 bases between. This CDR3 is built from 17 residues. The germline V gene has CDR1 SGHTA and CDR2 FQGNSA. In DNA form, the CDR3 reads TGTGCCAGCAGCTCGATTAACGGGGCAGGAAGAACCGGGGAGCTGTTTTTT. Translated, it gives CASSSINGAGRTGELFF.

This clonotype was found once. An end of the junction differs from the germline gene, which may be a read error. The chain combines TRBV10-3 with TRBJ2-3; 7 bases map to TRBD2. Germline V gene sequence: CDR1 ENHRY, CDR2 SYGVKD. The CDR3 is 14 amino acids. This CDR3 is CATQGRIGGDKQYF. The CDR3 region has the DNA TGTGCCACCCAAGGGAGAATTGGGGGGGATAAGCAGTATTTT.

This clonotype was recorded many times. The chain uses TRBV5-1 and TRBJ2-1; D is undetermined. The CDR3 is 13 amino acids. Trimming shortened V by 2 bases and J by 1 base, and 4 bases separated the two germline ends. Germline V gene sequence: CDR1 SGHRS, CDR2 YFSETQ. CDR3 sequence: CASSFNSYNEQFF. The CDR3, as DNA: TGCGCCAGCAGCTTCAATTCCTACAATGAGCAGTTCTTC.

This clonotype was counted only a few times. This chain uses TRBV4-3 with TRBJ1-6; D is possibly TRBD1 (6 bases). Germline CDR1 and CDR2: LGHNA and YSLEER. This CDR3 region has 16 residues. Trimming took off 0 bases at V and 4 bases at J, with 10 bases between the two ends. For the CDR3, the DNA is TGCGCCAGCAGCCAAGATTGGACAGCTTATAATTCACCCCTCCACTTT. Its protein is CASSQDWTAYNSPLHF.

V gene TRBV5-8 combines with J gene TRBJ2-7; maybe TRBD1 (6 bases). Trimming cost V 1 base and J 4 bases, with 12 bases left between them. The length of the CDR3 is 14 residues. Looked up from germline, CDR1 is SGHTS and CDR2 is YDEGEE. The CDR3 protein is CASSLLGRGYEQYF. CDR3 bases: TGTGCCAGCAGCTTGCTCGGCAGGGGTTACGAGCAGTACTTC.

This clonotype showed up just a few times. The rearrangement uses TRBV6-5 and TRBJ2-3; D might be TRBD2 (5 bases). V lost 2 bases and J 5 bases, leaving 8 bases between the germline ends. CDR1 MNHEY and CDR2 SVGAGI come from the germline V gene. The CDR3 has 13 amino acids. The CDR3: CASSYLAGDTQYF. The CDR3 nucleotides read TGTGCCAGCAGTTACCTAGCCGGAGATACGCAGTATTTT.

The chain employs TRBV18 and TRBJ2-3, with TRBD1 as a possible D gene (5 bases). Deletions cut 0 bases from V and 6 bases from J, with 13 bases between. The CDR3 consists of 15 residues. Germline CDR1 reads KGHSH; CDR2 reads LQKENI. CDR3 coding DNA: TGTGCCAGCTCACCACCGTCGGCAGGGTCCGATACGCAGTATTTT. It translates to CASSPPSAGSDTQYF.

The chain has TRBV7-2 and TRBJ2-4; TRBD1 matches 10 bases. Germline V gene lookup returns CDR1 SGHTA and CDR2 FQGNSA. There are 15 residues in the CDR3. The ends lost 1 base at V and 6 bases at J; junction bases unmatched: 3. The CDR3 DNA reads TGTGCCAGCAGCTTAGATAGGGACAGGGGAAACATTCAGTACTTC. As protein: CASSLDRDRGNIQYF.

This clonotype has more than one count but fewer than ten. The gene calls are TRBV20-1 and TRBJ2-3; D is perhaps TRBD1 (6 bases). CDR1 is DFQATT and CDR2 is SNEGSKA in the germline V gene (reference sequence). The V end was cut by 2 bases, the J end by 1 base, with 13 bases between. CDR3 length: 15 residues. The DNA of the CDR3 is TGCAGTGCTAGATATACAGGGCGAGGCACAGATACGCAGTATTTT. It is translated as CSARYTGRGTDTQYF.

The genes are TRBV7-8 and TRBJ2-7; no reliable D call. The V and J ends lost 6 bases and 3 bases respectively, with 12 bases between them. This CDR3 is built from 13 residues. CDR1 SGHVS and CDR2 FQNEAQ come from the germline V gene. The CDR3 DNA reads as TGTGCCAGCAGTTATGAATTTCGCTACGAGCAGTACTTC. This translates into CASSYEFRYEQYF.

V usage is TRBV7-9 and J usage is TRBJ2-2; 7 bases are shared with TRBD1. Germline V gives CDR1 SEHNR, CDR2 FQNEAQ (reference sequence). The CDR3 length is 14 residues. Trimming took 5 bases from V and 6 from J; bases not matched to a gene: 6. CDR3 loop: CASSGQVFPGELFF. CDR3 coding DNA: TGTGCCAGCAGCGGACAGGTTTTTCCCGGGGAGCTGTTTTTT. The whole variable domain, filled in from reference TRBV7-9 and TRBJ2-2, reads DTGVSQNPRHKITKRGQNVTFRCDPISEHNRLYWYRQTLGQGPEFLTYFQNEAQLEKSRLLSDRFSAERPKGSFSTLEIQRTEQGDSAMYLCASSGQVFPGELFFGEGSRLTVL.

This clonotype was seen a handful of times. This chain links TRBV5-6 with TRBJ2-3, with 7 bases that match TRBD1. The CDR3 spans 16 residues. V shed 1 base and J 2 bases; nucleotides not matched to a gene: 7. From germline, CDR1 is SGHDT and CDR2 YYEEEE. CDR3 DNA: TGTGCCAGCAGCTTGTTGGGGACAGAATTCACAGATACGCAGTATTTT. Translated, it gives CASSLLGTEFTDTQYF.

The rearrangement links TRBV12-3 or TRBV12-4 to TRBJ1-2; no clear D gene. Trimming removed 10 bases from V and 2 bases from J, with 2 bases in between. The CDR3 covers 9 residues. The CDR3 spells CAINYGYTF. The CDR3 nucleotides are TGTGCCATCAACTATGGCTACACCTTC.